Described below is a single TCR beta chain sequence and its context. This CDR3 contains 15 residues. Germline V CDR1 and CDR2: SGDLS, YYNGEE. The trim removed 0 bases at V and 6 bases at J, leaving 4 bases unmatched. This sample is part of a study of blood T cell repertoires in COVID-19. Study details: The United States, Italy and Spain provided the acute and convalescent COVID-19 samples.

The assay was immunoSEQ multiplex PCR, and TCRdb's table has in-frame clones only and misses some. The sample has roughly 100,000 clones, 71% seen once. This TCR was recovered from a human donor with acute or convalescent COVID-19. The donor label of this sample is uncertain. The chain couples TRBV9 to TRBJ2-2, with 8 bases matching TRBD2. Sequenced: peripheral blood. The CDR3 sequence: CASSVVSGGAGELFF. CDR3 bases: TGTGCCAGCAGCGTAGTGAGCGGGGGAGCCGGGGAGCTGTTTTTT.